This record concerns one TCR beta chain sequence. The data were taken from a study of shared clonotypes between healthy human individuals. Germline V lookup: CDR1 LNHNV, CDR2 YYDKDF (reference sequence). The V end lost 1 base, the J end lost 0 bases, and 9 bases lay between the germline ends. CDR3 size: 16 residues. Assay used: immunoSEQ multiplex PCR; TCRdb lists only in-frame clones, some missing. The sample includes a few million clones, about nine tenths of them seen just once. V is TRBV15 and J is TRBJ1-4; tentatively, D is TRBD1 (5 bases). Sample: naive CD4+ T cells from PBMCs. Subset in this sample: CD45RA+ positively selected. The receptor's source is a man aged 18 to 29 in good health. Some clones in this sample may be carry-over from other donors' samples. CDR3 loop: CATSRALGATNEKLFF. The CDR3 DNA reads as TGTGCCACCAGCAGAGCGTTGGGGGCAACTAATGAAAAACTGTTTTTT.